This T cell receptor beta chain was sequenced for a study of cytomegalovirus exposure and HLA in healthy donors. CDR3 length: 13 residues. The V gene's germline CDR1 is SGHDT and CDR2 YYEEEE. V lost 2 bases, J lost 7 bases, and 12 bases lay in between. This clone has only a few counts. Both 60 Vbeta primers and 13 Jbeta primers went into the PCR. Here immunoSEQ multiplex PCR was the method, and the copy in TCRdb shows in-frame clones only, minus some. Seen here are about 160,000 clones, more than 65% observed once, and the top ten hold less than 3.5%. The source of this sequence is a woman aged 35 to 49 in good health and CMV-seropositive. This chain links TRBV5-6 with TRBJ1-1; a weak D match, TRBD1 (5 bases). The sample comprised PBMCs. CDR3 nucleotides: TGTGCCAGCAGCTTACAGGACGGGTATGAAGCTTTCTTT. Translating it yields CASSLQDGYEAFF.